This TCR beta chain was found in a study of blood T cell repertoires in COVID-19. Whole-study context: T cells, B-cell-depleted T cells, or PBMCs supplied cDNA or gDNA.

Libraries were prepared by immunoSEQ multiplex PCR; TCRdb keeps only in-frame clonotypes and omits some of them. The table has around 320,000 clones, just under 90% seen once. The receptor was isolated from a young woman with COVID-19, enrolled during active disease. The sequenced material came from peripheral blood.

CDR3 nucleotide sequence: TGTGCCAGCAGTCCCCTGCTAGCGGGGGCCCTATACAATGAGCAGTTCTTC. Encoded protein: CASSPLLAGALYNEQFF. The chain couples TRBV6-6 to TRBJ2-1; 10 bases align to TRBD2. Germline CDR1 is MNHNY and CDR2 is SVGAGI (reference sequence). V lost 5 bases, J lost 4 bases, and 11 bases stayed unmatched. The CDR3 extends over 17 amino acids.